Listed below are T cell receptor beta chains from one sample, sequenced in a study of T cell repertoires in cytomegalovirus infection. For these receptors, no antigen is known. A single record per CDR3 protein comes from TCRdb applying MiXCR to the reads. The data contain about 20,000 distinct CDR3 sequences, about 42% of them singletons. The sequenced sample was CD8+ T cells from cultured PBMCs, obtained from culture after CMV antigen stimulation. Source of these receptors: a human donor in good health (CMV status not recorded). Some clones in this sample may be carry-over from other donors' samples. CDR3s include the opening cysteine and the closing phenylalanine or tryptophan. The D gene is left open where the match is weak. Rows may omit the clone size; those that give it use once, few, many or a size class.

abundance | j_gene | v_gene | d_gene | CDR3aa | CDR3nt
many | TRBJ2-1 | TRBV9 | - | CASSDTGHLYNEQFF | TGTGCCAGCAGCGATACGGGACATTTATACAATGAGCAGTTCTTC
once | TRBJ1-5 | TRBV12-3/TRBV12-4 | - | CVSSQEGPNGPQHF | TGTGTCAGCAGCCAAGAGGGACCTAATGGGCCCCAGCATTTT
- | TRBJ2-2 | TRBV30 | TRBD2 | CAWTTLAGVGELFF | TGTGCCTGGACTACCCTAGCGGGAGTCGGGGAGCTGTTTTTT
few | TRBJ1-2 | TRBV7-2 | - | CASSLSGTLEGYTF | TGTGCCAGCAGCTTGTCGGGCACACTGGAGGGCTACACCTTC
- | TRBJ2-1 | TRBV20-1 | - | CSARTGFSSYNEQFF | TGCAGTGCAAGAACGGGCTTCAGCTCCTACAATGAGCAGTTCTTC
- | TRBJ1-1 | TRBV19 | TRBD1 | CASSIERDRVEAFF | TGTGCCAGTAGTATAGAAAGGGACAGGGTAGAAGCTTTCTTT
once | TRBJ2-1 | TRBV7-9 | - | CASSSRTDESYNEQFF | TGTGCCAGCAGCTCAAGGACAGACGAATCCTACAATGAGCAGTTCTTC
few | TRBJ2-1 | TRBV7-2 | - | CASSRLTAAGLGEQFF | TGTGCCAGCAGCCGCTTGACAGCGGCGGGCCTCGGTGAGCAGTTCTTC
few | TRBJ2-3 | TRBV7-2 | TRBD1 | CASRPEGQSATDTQYF | TGTGCCAGCCGACCCGAGGGACAGTCTGCCACAGATACGCAGTATTTT
- | TRBJ2-3 | TRBV27 | - | CASSLMAGYTQYF | TGTGCCAGCAGTTTAATGGCGGGCTATACGCAGTATTTT
- | TRBJ1-4 | TRBV27 | - | CASGGDYNEKLFF | TGTGCCAGCGGCGGGGATTACAATGAAAAACTGTTTTTT
- | TRBJ1-1 | TRBV19 | TRBD1 | CASILDRAETEAFF | TGTGCCAGTATTTTGGACAGGGCCGAAACTGAAGCTTTCTTT
- | TRBJ1-1 | TRBV7-2 | - | CASSFQPGTEAFF | TGTGCCAGCAGCTTCCAGCCCGGCACTGAAGCTTTCTTT
- | TRBJ1-2 | TRBV7-4 | - | CASSILPQGINYGYTF | TGTGCCAGCAGCATATTACCCCAGGGGATTAACTATGGCTACACCTTC
few | TRBJ2-6 | TRBV7-9 | - | CASSLVQEGADGANVLTF | TGTGCCAGCAGCTTAGTTCAAGAGGGTGCTGACGGGGCCAACGTCCTGACTTTC
- | TRBJ2-1 | TRBV27 | - | CASSISSSSYNEQFF | TGTGCCAGCAGTATATCCTCGAGCTCCTACAATGAGCAGTTCTTC
few | TRBJ2-3 | TRBV6-1 | TRBD2 | CASSGVAGGFTDTQYF | TGTGCCAGCAGTGGGGTGGCGGGAGGGTTCACAGATACGCAGTATTTT
- | TRBJ2-7 | TRBV7-6 | - | CASSLAGGNEQYF | TGTGCCAGCAGCTTAGCCGGAGGGAACGAGCAGTACTTC
- | TRBJ2-7 | TRBV11-2 | - | CASSLNGFEQYF | TGTGCCAGCAGCCTCAACGGGTTCGAGCAGTACTTC
few | TRBJ2-3 | TRBV7-6 | - | CASSLFADTQYF | TGTGCCAGCAGCTTATTTGCAGATACGCAGTATTTT
many | TRBJ2-3 | TRBV7-6 | TRBD2 | CASSSFVGTSGVTDTQYF | TGTGCCAGCAGCTCTTTCGTCGGGACTAGCGGAGTCACAGATACGCAGTATTTT
- | TRBJ2-1 | TRBV7-8 | TRBD2 | CASSQTSGGINEQFF | TGTGCCAGCAGCCAAACTAGCGGGGGGATCAATGAGCAGTTCTTC
- | TRBJ1-2 | TRBV4-3 | - | CASSQESAGTSGYTF | TGCGCCAGCAGCCAAGAATCCGCAGGGACTAGCGGCTACACCTTC
- | TRBJ2-1 | TRBV6-6 | TRBD2 | CASSSPLGTSGLTYNEQFF | TGTGCCAGCAGTTCACCCCTAGGGACTAGCGGGCTCACCTACAATGAGCAGTTCTTC
many | TRBJ2-3 | TRBV4-1 | TRBD2 | CASRPPGGGEHSTDTQYF | TGCGCCAGCAGACCTCCTGGCGGGGGGGAGCACAGCACAGATACGCAGTATTTT
few | TRBJ2-5 | TRBV4-1 | TRBD2 | CASTPSGGEETQYF | TGCGCCAGCACCCCTTCGGGAGGGGAAGAGACCCAGTACTTC
few | TRBJ2-1 | TRBV5-6 | TRBD2 | CASEPGLGTYNEQFF | TGTGCCAGCGAACCGGGACTAGGCACCTACAATGAGCAGTTCTTC
many | TRBJ2-7 | TRBV7-8 | - | CASKALYPGTEQYF | TGTGCCAGCAAAGCTCTTTATCCCGGAACCGAGCAGTACTTC
- | TRBJ2-3 | TRBV5-3 | TRBD2 | CASRLSGGAPDTQYF | TGTGCCAGCAGACTGAGCGGGGGGGCACCAGATACGCAGTATTTT
once | TRBJ1-2 | TRBV9 | TRBD1 | CASSVAYKGDSGYTF | TGTGCCAGCAGCGTAGCTTATAAAGGGGACAGTGGCTACACCTTC
few | TRBJ1-5 | TRBV6-6 | - | CASSYERQPQHF | TGTGCCAGCAGTTACGAGCGGCAGCCCCAGCATTTT
- | TRBJ2-5 | TRBV5-4 | TRBD1 | CASSLNPGQQETQYF | TGTGCCAGCAGTCTAAATCCGGGACAGCAAGAGACCCAGTACTTC
- | TRBJ1-2 | TRBV7-9 | - | CASSLILGNYGYTF | TGTGCCAGCAGCTTAATCCTGGGGAACTATGGCTACACCTTC
many | TRBJ2-6 | TRBV7-3 | TRBD1 | CASSLSGQGSSGANVLTF | TGTGCCAGCAGCCTTTCAGGACAGGGGTCCTCTGGGGCCAACGTCCTGACTTTC
- | TRBJ2-1 | TRBV4-2 | TRBD1 | CASSQDTGDRGRDEQFF | TGTGCCAGCAGCCAAGATACCGGGGACAGGGGGAGGGATGAGCAGTTCTTC
- | TRBJ2-7 | TRBV11-2 | - | CASSLATGRHEQYF | TGTGCCAGCAGCTTAGCTACAGGTCGCCACGAGCAGTACTTC
- | TRBJ2-7 | TRBV6-1 | TRBD1 | CASRGQGAYEQYF | TGTGCCAGCAGGGGACAGGGAGCCTACGAGCAGTACTTC
- | TRBJ1-1 | TRBV27 | - | CATNPGGNTEAFF | TGTGCCACCAATCCCGGTGGGAACACTGAAGCTTTCTTT
- | TRBJ2-7 | TRBV6-5 | TRBD1 | CASSPGQGGPKYF | TGTGCCAGCAGTCCGGGACAGGGAGGGCCGAAATACTTC
many | TRBJ2-2 | TRBV7-2 | - | CASSAPAVFTGELFF | TGTGCCAGCAGCGCCCCCGCGGTGTTCACCGGGGAGCTGTTTTTT
- | TRBJ2-7 | TRBV7-6 | - | CASSLKGGVYEQYF | TGTGCCAGCAGCCTTAAGGGCGGCGTCTACGAGCAGTACTTC
- | TRBJ1-1 | TRBV30 | TRBD1 | CAWSVGTVNTEAFF | TGTGCCTGGAGTGTCGGGACAGTGAACACTGAAGCTTTCTTT